Detailed here is one T cell receptor beta chain. What it binds is not known. This entry comes from a study of beta chain features in type 1 diabetes. The sequenced template was cDNA made from the entire isolated RNA. Clones were sequenced by immunoSEQ multiplex PCR, and TCRdb holds only the in-frame ones, with some missing. The sample includes a few hundred thousand clones, around 20% of them seen just once. Study-level points and caveats: The study notes PCR might favor shorter templates equally in patients and controls.

This TCR derives from a woman aged 18-29 years in good health. The material sequenced was naive CD4+ T cells from blood.

Here the CDR3 reads CASSLGGGQGNSPLHF. CDR3 in DNA: TGTGCCAGCAGCTTAGGTGGCGGACAGGGTAATTCACCCCTCCACTTT. The chain links TRBV5-6 to TRBJ1-6; 8 bases line up with TRBD1. The CDR3 runs to 16 residues. Germline loops: CDR1 SGHDT, CDR2 YYEEEE. V trimming: 2 bases; J trimming: 6 bases; junction bases outside the gene matches: 7. The full variable domain, its missing parts supplied by reference TRBV5-6 and TRBJ1-6, is DAGVTQSPTHLIKTRGQQVTLRCSPKSGHDTVSWYQQALGQGPQFIFQYYEEEERQRGNFPDRFSGHQFPNYSSELNVNALLLGDSALYLCASSLGGGQGNSPLHFGNGTRLTVT.